This T cell receptor (beta chain) derives from a study of T cell responses to AZD1222 COVID-19 vaccine. About the study: Pooling was applied to second doses at about 4 or about 12 weeks.

To note about this clone: Its target is unknown.

This CDR3 region has 12 residues. Trimming removed 4 bases at V and 4 bases at J, with 7 bases between. Germline V gene sequence: CDR1 MNHEY, CDR2 SVGAGI. Notes on the study in general: Targeting of unmutated variant regions was reportedly seen in nearly half of spike-specific TCRs. Mostly white British, mostly female donors; authors suggested clonal diversity may be underestimated. Spike-wide coverage was observed for vaccine-associated CD4 TCRs, with dominant responses at 160-218 and 743-854.

Profiling relied on immunoSEQ multiplex PCR, and the TCRdb table lists in-frame clones only, not all of them. The data hold 50,000 or so clones, with about 87% observed a single time. The V call is TRBV6-5, the J call TRBJ1-2; the D is unclear. This sequence was found in an adult in good health. The sequenced sample was peripheral blood, obtained on day 0 of AZD1222 vaccination. CDR3 region: CASSSFAYGYTF. The DNA for the CDR3 is TGTGCCAGCAGTTCATTCGCCTATGGCTACACCTTC.